The 12 T cell receptor beta chains below all came from one sample that was sequenced in a study of CXCR3-negative and CXCR3-positive naive CD8 T cells. The authors made the TRB cDNA libraries by 5' RACE using UMI labels. From its re-call of the 5' RACE reads, TCRdb lists each CDR3 protein once, without DNA. The sample's table shows 7,500 to 9,500 distinct CDR3 sequences. The source material was naive CXCR3- CD8+ T cells from blood. The subset here: CD45RO-CCR7+CD27+CD95- naive CD8+ T cells lacking CXCR3 (TNR3-). These receptors all stem from a human donor in good health. Some clones in this sample may be carry-over from other donors' samples.

The rearrangement uses TRBV28 and TRBJ1-1; the D gene TCRdb calls, TRBD1, cannot be checked with no DNA. The CDR3 contains 14 residues. CDR1 is MDHEN and CDR2 is SYDVKM in the germline V gene. This CDR3 is CASRRTGGLSEAFF.

The chain joins TRBV14 to TRBJ2-1; TCRdb designates TRBD1, a call that cannot be tested without DNA. This CDR3 spans 13 amino acids. Germline values: CDR1 SGHDN, CDR2 FVKESK. The CDR3 region is CASSPPLRNEQFF.

The rearrangement uses TRBV6-5 and TRBJ1-5. Germline V gene lookup returns CDR1 MNHEY and CDR2 SVGAGI. The CDR3 totals 12 residues. CDR3 sequence reads: CASSTPGQPQHF.

This clonotype is deemed medium-sized by its frequency. The chain combines TRBV29-1 with TRBJ2-4; as DNA is missing, the TRBD1 call by TCRdb cannot be tested. Germline V gene sequence: CDR1 SQVTM, CDR2 ANQGSEA. The CDR3 is made up of 12 amino acids. The CDR3 region is CSVVGGENIQYF.

This chain joins TRBV29-1 and TRBJ2-1; TCRdb's D gene call, TRBD2, goes unchecked for lack of DNA. Germline assignment: CDR1 SQVTM and CDR2 ANQGSEA. CDR3 length: 14 residues. The CDR3 sequence is CSVQLAGGLNEQFF.

The rearrangement uses TRBV25-1 and TRBJ2-1; checking the TCRdb D call of TRBD2 is not possible without DNA. The CDR3 consists of 15 residues. Germline V gives CDR1 MGHDK, CDR2 SYGVNS. This CDR3 reads CASSEGTSSEVGQFF.

Its frequency marks this clonotype as medium-sized (0.01 to 0.1%). The chain has TRBV27 and TRBJ1-1; the D call from TCRdb, TRBD1, cannot be confirmed without DNA. This CDR3 is 14 amino acids long. Looked up from germline, CDR1 is MNHEY and CDR2 is SMNVEV (reference sequence). The CDR3 reads CASSGGSGNTEAFF.

The chain links TRBV5-1 to TRBJ2-7; absent DNA, TCRdb's TRBD2 call cannot be checked. CDR1 SGHRS and CDR2 YFSETQ come from the germline V gene. The CDR3 is 11 residues long. The CDR3 sequence: CASALGYEQYF.

The V call is TRBV5-1, the J call TRBJ2-5. In germline, CDR1 is SGHRS, CDR2 YFSETQ. The CDR3 runs 13 residues. The CDR3 spells CASSLEWEETQYF.

This sequence joins TRBV27 and TRBJ2-7; TCRdb designates TRBD2, a call that cannot be tested without DNA. The CDR3 has 16 amino acids. Germline V gene data show CDR1 as MNHEY and CDR2 as SMNVEV (reference sequence). The CDR3 spells CASSLKEGGVSYEQYF.

The rearrangement joins TRBV19 to TRBJ1-5. The CDR3 consists of 15 residues. The germline V gene encodes CDR1 LNHDA and CDR2 SQIVND (reference sequence). The CDR3 is CATSKRVGSNQPQHF. Using reference TRBV19 and TRBJ1-5 for the parts outside the CDR3, the full variable domain is DGGITQSPKYLFRKEGQNVTLSCEQNLNHDAMYWYRQDPGQGLRLIYYSQIVNDFQKGDIAEGYSVSREKKESFPLTVTSAQKNPTAFYLCATSKRVGSNQPQHFGDGTRLSIL.

This chain uses TRBV4-1 with TRBJ2-7; TCRdb selects TRBD1, and the lack of DNA leaves this call unchecked. Germline V CDR1 and CDR2: MGHRA, YSYEKL. This CDR3 spans 14 amino acids. The CDR3 here is CASSQGPSSGEQYF.